This T cell receptor beta chain was captured in a study of technical replicates of blood from a handful of donors (dated by TCRdb to 2016 to 2017). Libraries were made using the immunoSEQ multiplex PCR assay. This immuneACCESS table, as held by TCRdb, lists in-frame sequences with V and J called but not all clones. Of the missing ones, under half trace to an unresolved V gene in checked studies; the others have no known cause. The sample yields about 68,000 clones; about 97% were counted once. More than 0.25% of the sample comes from the top ten. The CDR3, cysteine through phenylalanine, is 15 amino acids long. The only DNA kept is the CDR3, 45 bases in frame from the first base. V is cut by 2 bases and J by 5 bases, and the space between the germline ends is 12 bases. CDR1 SGHVS and CDR2 FQNEAQ are derived from the germline V gene. A note on this clone: The target of this receptor is not known. No base-level quality is on record; no much larger clone is a single base apart.

The sequenced sample consisted of T cells isolated from PBMCs. Recombination connected TRBV7-8 to TRBJ2-2; TRBD2 might be the D gene, on 6 matching bases. The clonotype comes from a human donor in good health. The CDR3 amino acid sequence is: CASSLSGSITGELFF. The DNA reads TGTGCCAGCAGCTTATCCGGGAGTATTACCGGGGAGCTGTTTTTT.